This T cell receptor (beta chain) appears in the sequencing data of a study of blood T cells in healthy people across ages. Overall study results and limits: Roughly linear age-related decline in beta diversity appeared, significant by age about 37.

Primed by a sample-barcoded 5' primer and a J-beta primer mix, a second PCR proceeded for 7 to 11 cycles. Via MiXCR, TCRdb re-called the 5' RACE reads, giving one row per CDR3 protein. The top ten hold approximately 29% of the sample, which has 720,000 or so distinct CDR3 sequences, 35% to 50% seen once. This clonotype came up many times. What it recognizes is unknown. Germline values: CDR1 SQVTM, CDR2 ANQGSEA. The CDR3 runs 14 residues. J was trimmed by 6 bases and V by 6 bases; bases with no gene match: 7. The sample taken for sequencing was blood. The V call is TRBV29-1, the J call TRBJ2-7, with 14 nucleotides matching TRBD2. The receptor comes from a man at least 80 years old in good health. Here the CDR3 DNA reads TGCAGCGTCAACGGGGGACTAGCGGGAGTCGAGCAGTACTTC. It encodes CSVNGGLAGVEQYF.